This T cell receptor beta chain was captured by sequencing in a study of Ad26.COV2.S vaccination and SARS-CoV-2 variants. For the study at large: Intramuscular Ad26.COV2.S at 5x10^10 or 1x10^11 viral particles.

The treatment was: some 20 received Ad26.COV2.S at low or high dose, single or two shots; roughly five received placebo; per-sample allocation not given. Sampling was done on day 63 after the first vaccine or placebo injection. The administered vaccine (an Ad26 vector) expressed Wuhan-strain SARS-CoV-2 spike. Study-level points and caveats: An underestimation of total T cell responses may have resulted from the TCR breadth and depth analyses. While placebo recipients had lower spike-specific TCR breadth, vaccine recipients had more.

Assay: immunoSEQ multiplex PCR; the TCRdb copy retains only in-frame clones and omits some. The repertoire holds 300,000 to 350,000 clones, with 85% to 90% as singletons. Points on this clone: As yet, its antigen is unknown.

V lost 5 bases to trimming and J lost 0 bases, with 12 bases between them. Germline-derived CDR1 and CDR2 are SGHRS and YFSETQ. This CDR3 region has 14 residues. The gene calls are TRBV5-1 and TRBJ2-7, with D perhaps matching TRBD2 (5 bases). This specimen consisted of peripheral blood, obtained in a trial of Ad26.COV2.S vaccine versus placebo. This TCR derives from a person between 18 and 65 years old who received the Ad26.COV2.S COVID-19 vaccine or a placebo. CDR3 protein: CASRSPGNSYEQYF. The CDR3 bases are TGCGCCAGCAGGTCTCCCGGGAACTCCTACGAGCAGTACTTC.